This entry is about one T cell receptor (beta chain). As yet, its antigen is unknown. The data were obtained in a study of CD8+ T cells in alopecia areata. Looking at the study overall: Affected scalp percentage set treated patients' severity scores. Notes on the study in general: Many expanded lesional clones persisted during tofacitinib (in both scalp and blood).

As for treatment: oral pan-JAK inhibitor, 5-10 mg twice daily. Extracted from the samples, RNA was reverse transcribed into cDNA to serve as the sequencing template. The method was immunoSEQ multiplex PCR; TCRdb's version includes in-frame clones alone and lacks a portion of them. The table records about 220,000 clones, less than 75% of them present only once. This specimen was CD4+ T cells sorted from blood, taken at week 4, from a patient treated with tofacitinib. The sequence came from a human donor with alopecia areata.

CDR3 sequence reads: CASRDGNSPLHF. CDR3 coding DNA: TGTGCCAGCAGGGACGGGAATTCACCCCTCCACTTT. The V call is TRBV2, the J call TRBJ1-6; D gene unclear. Germline values: CDR1 SNHLY, CDR2 FYNNEI. This CDR3 contains 12 residues. Deletions cut 6 bases from V and 7 bases from J, with 7 bases between.